Following are 26 T cell receptor beta chains from one sample sequenced in a study of OX40 agonist ivuxolimab in advanced cancers. TCRdb's table, derived via immunoSEQ multiplex PCR, lists solely in-frame clones and lacks some. In the table there are roughly 40,000 clones, about 80% of which are singletons. The material was CD4+ or CD8+ T cells sorted from blood, obtained in a trial of the OX40 agonist ivuxolimab. All receptors derive from an adult with an advanced solid tumor such as melanoma, head and neck, liver or kidney cancer.

The rearrangement uses TRBV29-1 and TRBJ2-1, with D perhaps being TRBD1 or TRBD2 (5 bases each). The germline V gene has CDR1 SQVTM and CDR2 ANQGSEA. V was clipped by 6 bases and J by 5 bases, with 11 bases between them. The CDR3 covers 12 residues. The chain's CDR3 is CSVGVGDNEQFF. The CDR3 DNA sequence: TGCAGCGTCGGGGTAGGGGACAATGAGCAGTTCTTC.

V and J are TRBV5-8 and TRBJ1-2; the D gene is possibly TRBD1 (5 bases). Germline V CDR1 and CDR2: SGHTS, YDEGEE. V shed 3 bases and J shed 3 bases, with 15 bases lying between them. The CDR3 runs 15 residues. In DNA form, the CDR3 reads TGTGCCAGCAGCTACACCGGGACTCTTTACTATGGCTACACCTTC. This gives the protein CASSYTGTLYYGYTF.

J is TRBJ1-2 and V is TRBV30; D gene ambiguous. V lost 1 base, J lost 4 bases, and 7 bases lay in between. The CDR3 loop spans 12 amino acids. The V gene's germline CDR1 is GTSNPN and CDR2 SVGIG (reference sequence). CDR3 sequence: CAWSGSGYGYTF. The CDR3 DNA reads as TGTGCCTGGAGTGGCAGTGGCTATGGCTACACCTTC.

This sequence joins TRBV28 and TRBJ2-3, with no clear D. Trimming cost V 3 bases and J 2 bases, with 9 bases left between them. Germline V CDR1 and CDR2: MDHEN, SYDVKM. The CDR3 covers 14 residues. The CDR3 DNA sequence: TGTGCCAGCAGTTTGGCAACACTCACAGATACGCAGTATTTT. Amino acids: CASSLATLTDTQYF.

The chain uses TRBV6-6 and TRBJ2-5; D is ambiguous. Germline CDR1 MNHNY, CDR2 SVGAGI (reference sequence). This CDR3 is built from 12 residues. Trimming took off 0 bases at V and 5 bases at J, with 4 bases between the two ends. The CDR3 bases are TGTGCCAGCAGTTACTCGACCGAGACCCAGTACTTC. Its translation: CASSYSTETQYF.

This clone was seen a single time. The chain joins TRBV25-1 to TRBJ2-7; D gene ambiguous. The germline CDR1 and CDR2 sequences are MGHDK and SYGVNS. The CDR3 extends over 12 amino acids. V shed 5 bases and J shed 4 bases, with 9 bases lying between them. The CDR3, as DNA: TGTGCCAGCAGTACGCTATCATACGAGCAGTACTTC. Translation gives CASSTLSYEQYF.

V gene TRBV29-1 combines with J gene TRBJ2-1; D is undetermined. The germline CDR1 and CDR2 sequences are SQVTM and ANQGSEA. This CDR3 has 14 amino acids. Trimming removed 3 bases from V and 0 bases from J, with 9 bases in between. The CDR3 sequence is CSVERSSSYNEQFF. The CDR3 DNA is TGCAGCGTTGAGAGATCAAGCTCCTACAATGAGCAGTTCTTC.

The CDR3: CASSTGVLWYGYTF. The CDR3 region has the DNA TGTGCCAGCAGCACAGGGGTTCTGTGGTATGGCTACACCTTC. J is TRBJ1-2 and V is TRBV7-9, with 7 bases identical to TRBD1. V shed 5 bases, J shed 5 bases, and the junction held 8 bases outside the gene matches. Germline values: CDR1 SEHNR, CDR2 FQNEAQ (reference sequence). The CDR3 is 14 amino acids.

The CDR3, as DNA: TGTGCCAGCAGCGTAGCTAGCGGGCTGAACACCGGGGAGCTGTTTTTT. Translated, it gives CASSVASGLNTGELFF. This chain connects TRBV9 to TRBJ2-2; 8 bases are shared with TRBD2. Unmatched junction bases numbered 2, after V lost 0 bases and J lost 1 base. The CDR3 is 16 amino acids. CDR1 SGDLS and CDR2 YYNGEE come from the germline V gene.

This clone has more than one count but fewer than ten. CDR3 sequence: CAWNRGLQGYNEQFF. The CDR3 DNA sequence: TGTGCCTGGAATCGTGGACTACAGGGGTACAATGAGCAGTTCTTC. V is TRBV30 and J is TRBJ2-1, with D tentatively TRBD1 (7 bases). This CDR3 region has 15 residues. Trimming left V 4 bases short and J 4 bases short, with 17 bases between. CDR1 and CDR2 from the germline V gene are GTSNPN and SVGIG (reference sequence). Filled out from reference TRBV30 and TRBJ2-1, the complete variable domain reads SQTIHQWPATLVQPVGSPLSLECTVEGTSNPNLYWYRQAAGRGLQLLFYSVGIGQISSEVPQNLSASRPQDRQFILSSKKLLLSDSGFYLCAWNRGLQGYNEQFFGPGTRLTVL.

V usage is TRBV7-2 and J usage is TRBJ2-3, with 10 bases aligning to TRBD1. In germline, CDR1 is SGHTA, CDR2 FQGNSA. This CDR3 comprises 14 residues. Unmatched junction bases numbered 2, after V lost 5 bases and J lost 3 bases. For the CDR3, the DNA is TGTGCCAGCAGCGGACAGGGGGGGACAGATACGCAGTATTTT. It yields the protein CASSGQGGTDTQYF.

This clone was found a few times. The CDR3 here is CAISEYTDYGYTF. CDR3 nucleotide sequence: TGTGCCATCAGTGAGTACACAGACTATGGCTACACCTTC. The chain carries TRBV10-3 and TRBJ1-2; D is unresolved. The germline V gene encodes CDR1 ENHRY and CDR2 SYGVKD. V lost 1 base, J lost 3 bases, and 6 bases lay in between. This CDR3 is built from 13 residues.

The chain is built from TRBV6-5 and TRBJ2-1; 12 bases are a match to TRBD2. Germline values: CDR1 MNHEY, CDR2 SVGAGI. The ends lost 3 bases at V and 6 bases at J; junction bases unmatched: 6. The CDR3 extends over 16 amino acids. The CDR3 is CASSYALAGGLNEQFF. The CDR3 nucleotides are TGTGCCAGCAGTTATGCCCTAGCGGGGGGGCTCAATGAGCAGTTCTTC.

The CDR3 loop reads CASNLLAGEHEQYF. The CDR3 DNA reads TGCGCCAGCAACCTACTAGCGGGGGAGCACGAGCAGTACTTC. The chain employs TRBV5-1 and TRBJ2-7, with 11 bases lining up with TRBD2. Germline V gene data show CDR1 as SGHRS and CDR2 as YFSETQ. This CDR3 has 14 amino acids. Unmatched junction bases numbered 7, after V lost 6 bases and J lost 5 bases. Using reference TRBV5-1 and TRBJ2-7 for the parts outside the CDR3, the full variable domain is KAGVTQTPRYLIKTRGQQVTLSCSPISGHRSVSWYQQTPGQGLQFLFEYFSETQRNKGNFPGRFSGRQFSNSRSEMNVSTLELGDSALYLCASNLLAGEHEQYFGPGTRLTVT.

The chain recombines TRBV11-3 with TRBJ2-1; possible D gene TRBD1, 5 bases. CDR3 length: 15 residues. Germline V gives CDR1 SGHNT, CDR2 YENEEA. Trimming pared 5 bases from V and 6 bases from J, leaving 17 bases between. The CDR3 bases are TGTGCCAGCAGCCTCCTGGGGCTCCCGGGCAATGAGCAGTTCTTC. This gives the protein CASSLLGLPGNEQFF.

This clone was detected only once. The chain joins TRBV5-8 to TRBJ2-3; the D is unclear. Trimming removed 4 bases at V and 5 bases at J, with 11 bases between. The CDR3 length is 13 residues. Germline CDR1 SGHTS, CDR2 YDEGEE. CDR3 region: CASSKATIDTQYF. The CDR3 nucleotides are TGTGCCAGCAGCAAGGCCACGATAGATACGCAGTATTTT. Full variable domain (outside the CDR3, taken from reference TRBV5-8 and TRBJ2-3): EAGVTQSPTHLIKTRGQQATLRCSPISGHTSVYWYQQALGLGLQFLLWYDEGEERNRGNFPPRFSGRQFPNYSSELNVNALELEDSALYLCASSKATIDTQYFGPGTRLTVL.

This clone is a singleton in its sample. The chain uses TRBV7-8 and TRBJ2-7, with D perhaps TRBD1 (6 bases). V shed 2 bases and J shed 9 bases, with 11 bases lying between them. The CDR3 is 12 amino acids. Germline assignment: CDR1 SGHVS and CDR2 FQNEAQ. The CDR3 reads CASSLIQGGQYF. The CDR3 bases are TGTGCCAGCAGCTTAATACAGGGCGGGCAGTACTTC. The complete variable domain, with remaining parts taken from reference TRBV7-8 and TRBJ2-7, reads GAGVSQSPRYKVAKRGQDVALRCDPISGHVSLFWYQQALGQGPEFLTYFQNEAQLDKSGLPSDRFFAERPEGSVSTLKIQRTQQEDSAVYLCASSLIQGGQYFGPGTRLTVT.

The CDR3 is CASSLEGGYEQYF. CDR3 sequence (DNA): TGCGCCAGCAGCTTGGAGGGGGGTTACGAGCAGTACTTC. This rearrangement joins TRBV5-1 to TRBJ2-7; either TRBD1 or TRBD2 may supply D (6 bases each). Trimming removed 0 bases from V and 4 bases from J, with 8 bases in between. The CDR3 is 13 amino acids. Germline assignment: CDR1 SGHRS and CDR2 YFSETQ.

Details on this clone: Germline and junction disagree at one end, which may indicate a read error. This chain links TRBV7-7 with TRBJ2-1, with TRBD1 identical over 9 bases. Per germline, CDR1 SSHAT and CDR2 FNYEAQ (reference sequence). There are 16 residues in the CDR3. CDR3 DNA: TGTGCTAGCAGTCTTTCGACAGGGGGAGGTATCAATGAGCAGTTCTTC. It translates to CASSLSTGGGINEQFF.

The chain joins TRBV9 to TRBJ2-2; 8 bases match TRBD2. Looked up from germline, CDR1 is SGDLS and CDR2 is YYNGEE. The V gene end was trimmed by 0 bases and the J gene end by 5 bases; junction bases not matched to a gene: 12. The CDR3 runs to 18 residues. The CDR3 DNA reads TGTGCCAGCAGCGTAGGACCCCTCTCCGGGGGGGATACCGGGGAGCTGTTTTTT. Its translation: CASSVGPLSGGDTGELFF.

The V and J genes are TRBV10-3 and TRBJ2-5; D might be TRBD2 (5 bases). The CDR3 has 16 residues. In germline, CDR1 is ENHRY, CDR2 SYGVKD. The germline V and J ends were trimmed by 3 bases and 5 bases, with 19 bases remaining between them. This chain's CDR3 is CAISEVNPLTGETQYF. The DNA for the CDR3 is TGTGCCATCAGTGAAGTGAATCCGCTGACGGGGGAGACCCAGTACTTC.

V usage is TRBV27 and J usage is TRBJ1-2; 7 positions match TRBD1. CDR1 is MNHEY, CDR2 SMNVEV, per germline (reference sequence). The CDR3 has 15 residues. V lost 6 bases to trimming and J lost 5 bases; unmatched junction nucleotides: 12. The CDR3 coding sequence is TGTGCCAGCAGGTCATGGGACAGTTCTCGGTATGGCTACACCTTC. It codes for CASRSWDSSRYGYTF.

This chain connects TRBV7-9 to TRBJ1-1; D remains unclear. Germline CDR1 reads SEHNR; CDR2 reads FQNEAQ (reference sequence). This CDR3 has 15 amino acids. The V gene lost 11 bases and the J gene lost 0 bases, with 19 bases spanning the gap. As DNA, the CDR3 is TGTGCCTCCCGTAGCGGGGTTTCACTGAACACTGAAGCTTTCTTT. Translated, it gives CASRSGVSLNTEAFF.

Only one count was recorded for this clone. The V call is TRBV28, the J call TRBJ1-2; 9 positions agree with TRBD1. Germline CDR1 and CDR2: MDHEN and SYDVKM. This CDR3 contains 14 residues. V shed 6 bases, J shed 12 bases, and the junction held 14 bases outside the gene matches. The CDR3 nucleotides read TGTGCCAGCAGGCGGTCCGGGACAGGGTTCGTAGACACCTTC. It codes for CASRRSGTGFVDTF.

The V call is TRBV7-2, the J call TRBJ2-5, with no clear D. Trimming pared 1 base from V and 2 bases from J, leaving 11 bases between. CDR3 length: 15 amino acids. From germline, CDR1 is SGHTA and CDR2 FQGNSA. CDR3: CASSLGLVWQETQYF. CDR3 sequence (DNA): TGTGCCAGCAGCTTAGGTTTAGTATGGCAAGAGACCCAGTACTTC.

The chain carries TRBV21-1 and TRBJ2-7; the D segment call TRBD2 is taken from the table without a DNA check. TRBV21-1 is a pseudogene. This CDR3 region has 14 residues. The CDR3 DNA sequence: TGTGCCAGCAGCACTGATAGGACTAGCGGCGGACTGTACTTC. This codes for CASSTDRTSGGLYF.